These T cell receptor beta chains were read from a single sample in a study of CD8+CD57+ T cells in acquired aplastic anemia. TCRdb re-analysed the reads in MiXCR, keeping a single row per CDR3 protein. The table records 200,000 to 250,000 distinct CDR3 sequences, approximately 35% of them present only once. Sequenced: sorted CD4+, CD8+, or CD8+CD57+ T cells (not recorded which) from PBMCs. Receptor source: a human donor in good health, serving as a control. CDR3s include the opening cysteine and the closing phenylalanine or tryptophan. The order of the fields is J gene, V gene, CDR3 protein.

>TRBJ2-7|TRBV19
CASSLAPGADYEQYF
>TRBJ2-7|TRBV5-6
CASSLVGSLSASYEQYF
>TRBJ2-7|TRBV29-1
CSVVQGQAYEQYF
>TRBJ2-5|TRBV4-1
CASSQEGQSQETQYF
>TRBJ2-5|TRBV7-2
CASSLERGSGAQYF
>TRBJ2-2|TRBV20-1
CSARRLGELFF
>TRBJ2-4|TRBV10-3
CAISESGGGENIQYF
>TRBJ2-5|TRBV7-9
CASSKPRVRGETQYF
>TRBJ2-2|TRBV5-4
CASSSVAGPTGELFF
>TRBJ1-6|TRBV7-2
CASSPPGLYNSPLHF
>TRBJ1-1|TRBV10-3
CAISESGLNTEAFF
>TRBJ2-7|TRBV29-1
CSAGTGSINYEQYF
>TRBJ2-7|TRBV19
CASSIAPGYYEQYF
>TRBJ1-3|TRBV4-1
CASSSRTVSGNTIYF
>TRBJ2-1|TRBV18
CASSPPTGESYNEQFF
>TRBJ2-7|TRBV2
CASRRASYEQYF
>TRBJ2-7|TRBV12-3/TRBV12-4
CASSINTLSEQYF
>TRBJ2-5|TRBV10-1
CASSEGFLETQYF
>TRBJ1-1|TRBV6-6
CASSYTRGSEAFF
>TRBJ1-2|TRBV29-1
CSVRTGGGGYTF
>TRBJ2-1|TRBV11-3
CASSRDRHNEQFF
>TRBJ1-4|TRBV20-1
CSAISRQAGEKLFF
>TRBJ1-1|TRBV2
CASKGSTEAFF
>TRBJ2-7|TRBV7-9
CASSSTSGRYEQYF
>TRBJ1-5|TRBV2
CASTRGIGNQPQHF
>TRBJ2-7|TRBV2
CASSEVSGGALDEQYF
>TRBJ1-4|TRBV2
CASSRILSATNEKLFF
>TRBJ1-4|TRBV4-1
CASSQSGLSEKLFF
>TRBJ2-5|TRBV20-1
CSAIQGERETQYF
>TRBJ1-6|TRBV6-2/TRBV6-3
CASSWTGDSPLHF
>TRBJ2-7|TRBV9
CASSEAPSYEQYF
>TRBJ2-7|TRBV15
CATSRGFRTGGTYEQYF
>TRBJ2-5|TRBV5-1
CASSRGLKETQYF
>TRBJ2-7|TRBV11-1
CASSLAGVRRGLDYEQYF
>TRBJ2-7|TRBV12-3/TRBV12-4
CASGYSGKTYEQYF
>TRBJ2-7|TRBV5-1
CASSAGTGGDEQYF
>TRBJ1-2|TRBV9
CASSPPRTRGRYGYTF
>TRBJ1-2|TRBV7-2
CASSPVALGYTF
>TRBJ2-7|TRBV9
CASSGPGGGTGGNEQYF
>TRBJ2-7|TRBV7-3
CASSRTGGIAYEQYF
>TRBJ1-2|TRBV5-1
CASSLETGLYGYTF
>TRBJ2-6|TRBV29-1
CSVTALTGGVLTF
>TRBJ1-6|TRBV2
CASSADREADSPLHF
>TRBJ2-5|TRBV19
CASSISQGRETQYF
>TRBJ1-2|TRBV12-3/TRBV12-4
CASSTTRQGNTF
>TRBJ2-7|TRBV15
CATRASRGQGNEQYF
>TRBJ1-2|TRBV7-2
CASSWGGGSNYGYTF
>TRBJ1-2|TRBV9
CASSVRDRVNYGYTF
>TRBJ2-1|TRBV7-2
CASSRNRQEQFF
>TRBJ2-3|TRBV12-3/TRBV12-4
CASSGGLITDTQYF